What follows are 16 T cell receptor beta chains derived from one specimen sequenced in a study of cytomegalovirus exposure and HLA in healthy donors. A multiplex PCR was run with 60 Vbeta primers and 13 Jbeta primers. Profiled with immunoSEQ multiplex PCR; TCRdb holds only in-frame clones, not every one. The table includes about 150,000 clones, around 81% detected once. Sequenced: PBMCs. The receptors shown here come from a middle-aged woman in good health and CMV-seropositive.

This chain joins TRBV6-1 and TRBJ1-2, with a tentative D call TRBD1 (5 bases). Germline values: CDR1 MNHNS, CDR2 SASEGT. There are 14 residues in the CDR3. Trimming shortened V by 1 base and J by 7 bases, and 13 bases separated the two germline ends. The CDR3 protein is CASSEVQGNAGYTF. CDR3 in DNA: TGTGCCAGCAGTGAAGTGCAGGGAAACGCTGGCTACACCTTC.

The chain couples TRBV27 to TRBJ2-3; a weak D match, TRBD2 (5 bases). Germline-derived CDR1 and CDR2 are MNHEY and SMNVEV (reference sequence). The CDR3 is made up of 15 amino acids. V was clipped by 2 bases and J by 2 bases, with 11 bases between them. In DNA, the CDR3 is TGTGCCAGCAGTTTAGAGGGCCTTTTCACAGATACGCAGTATTTT. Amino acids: CASSLEGLFTDTQYF.

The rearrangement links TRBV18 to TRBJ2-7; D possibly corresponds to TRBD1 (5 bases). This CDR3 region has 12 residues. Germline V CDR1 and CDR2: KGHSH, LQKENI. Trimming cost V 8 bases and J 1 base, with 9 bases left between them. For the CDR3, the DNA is TGTGCCAGCGCGACAGATTCCTACGAGCAGTACTTC. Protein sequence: CASATDSYEQYF.

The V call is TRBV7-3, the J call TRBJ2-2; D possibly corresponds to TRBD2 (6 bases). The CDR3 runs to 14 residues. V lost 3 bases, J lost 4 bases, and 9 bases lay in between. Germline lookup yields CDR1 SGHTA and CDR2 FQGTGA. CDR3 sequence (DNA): TGTGCCAGCAGCTTCGGGGGTGGCACCGGGGAGCTGTTTTTT. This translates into CASSFGGGTGELFF.

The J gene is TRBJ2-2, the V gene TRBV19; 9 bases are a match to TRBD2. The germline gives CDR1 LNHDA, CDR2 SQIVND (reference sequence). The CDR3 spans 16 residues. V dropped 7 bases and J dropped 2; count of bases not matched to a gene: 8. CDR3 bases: TGTGCCAGTACCGGGACTAGCCTTTCCAACACCGGGGAGCTGTTTTTT. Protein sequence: CASTGTSLSNTGELFF.

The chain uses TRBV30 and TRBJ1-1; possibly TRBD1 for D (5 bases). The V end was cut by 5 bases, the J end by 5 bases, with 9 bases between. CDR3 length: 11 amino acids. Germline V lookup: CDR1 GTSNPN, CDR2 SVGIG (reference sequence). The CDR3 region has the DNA TGTGCCTGGGGTAGGGGTACTGAAGCTTTCTTT. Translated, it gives CAWGRGTEAFF.

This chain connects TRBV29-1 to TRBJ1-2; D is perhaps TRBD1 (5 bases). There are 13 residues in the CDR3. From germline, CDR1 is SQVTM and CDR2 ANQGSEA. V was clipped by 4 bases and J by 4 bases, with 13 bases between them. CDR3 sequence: CSVVRDGSYGYTF. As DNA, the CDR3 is TGCAGCGTTGTGCGGGACGGGAGCTATGGCTACACCTTC.

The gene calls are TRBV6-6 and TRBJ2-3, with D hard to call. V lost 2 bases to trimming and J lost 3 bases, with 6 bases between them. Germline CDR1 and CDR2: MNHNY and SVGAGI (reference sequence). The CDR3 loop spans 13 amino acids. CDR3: CASSYIRTDTQYF. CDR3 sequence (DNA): TGTGCCAGCAGTTACATCAGAACAGATACGCAGTATTTT.

The CDR3 region has the DNA TGTGCCAGCAGCGTAGAGGAGGGGCGCTCCTACAATGAGCAGTTCTTC. This gives the protein CASSVEEGRSYNEQFF. V usage is TRBV9 and J usage is TRBJ2-1; weak D call: TRBD2 (6 bases). V was clipped by 0 bases and J by 0 bases, with 10 bases between them. The CDR3 sequence is 16 residues long. Germline-derived CDR1 and CDR2 are SGDLS and YYNGEE.

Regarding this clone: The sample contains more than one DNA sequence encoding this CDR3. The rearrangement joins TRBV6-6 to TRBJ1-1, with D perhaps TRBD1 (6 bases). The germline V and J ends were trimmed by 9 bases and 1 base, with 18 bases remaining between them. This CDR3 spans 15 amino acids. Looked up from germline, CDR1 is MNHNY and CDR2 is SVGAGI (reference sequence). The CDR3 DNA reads TGTGCCAGTAGTCCCCTCCAGACAGGGAACACTGAAGCTTTCTTT. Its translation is CASSPLQTGNTEAFF.

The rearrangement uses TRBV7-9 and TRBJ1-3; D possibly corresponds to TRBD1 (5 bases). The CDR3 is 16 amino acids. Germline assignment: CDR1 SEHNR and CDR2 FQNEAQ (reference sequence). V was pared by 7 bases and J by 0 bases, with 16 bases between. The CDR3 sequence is CASTPGWGSSGNTIYF. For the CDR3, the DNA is TGTGCCAGCACCCCAGGCTGGGGCTCCTCTGGAAACACCATATATTTT.

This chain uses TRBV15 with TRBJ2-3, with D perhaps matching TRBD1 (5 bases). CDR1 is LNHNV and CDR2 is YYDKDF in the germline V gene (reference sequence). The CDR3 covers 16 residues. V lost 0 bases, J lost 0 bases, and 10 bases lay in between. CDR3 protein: CATSREGLQSTDTQYF. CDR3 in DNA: TGTGCCACCAGCAGAGAGGGGCTCCAGAGCACAGATACGCAGTATTTT. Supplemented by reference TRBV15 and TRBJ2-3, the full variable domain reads DAMVIQNPRYQVTQFGKPVTLSCSQTLNHNVMYWYQQKSSQAPKLLFHYYDKDFNNEADTPDNFQSRRPNTSFCFLDIRSPGLGDTAMYLCATSREGLQSTDTQYFGPGTRLTVL.

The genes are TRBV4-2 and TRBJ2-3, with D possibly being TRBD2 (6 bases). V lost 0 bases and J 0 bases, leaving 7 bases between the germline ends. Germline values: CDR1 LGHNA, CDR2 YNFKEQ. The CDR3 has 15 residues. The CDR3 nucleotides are TGTGCCAGCAGCCAAGACGGGGGAAGCACAGATACGCAGTATTTT. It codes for CASSQDGGSTDTQYF.

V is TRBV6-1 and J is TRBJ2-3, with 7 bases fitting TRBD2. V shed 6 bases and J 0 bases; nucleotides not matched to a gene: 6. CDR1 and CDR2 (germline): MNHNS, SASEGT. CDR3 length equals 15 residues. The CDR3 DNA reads TGTGCCAGCAGCGAGACTAGCTGGAGCACAGATACGCAGTATTTT. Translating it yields CASSETSWSTDTQYF.

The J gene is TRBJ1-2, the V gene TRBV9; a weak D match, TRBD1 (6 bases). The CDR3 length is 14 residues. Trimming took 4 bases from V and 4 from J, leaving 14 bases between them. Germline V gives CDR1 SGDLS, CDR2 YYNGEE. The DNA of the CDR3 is TGTGCCAGCAGCCCTCAGGGGTTGAGCTATGGCTACACCTTC. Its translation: CASSPQGLSYGYTF.

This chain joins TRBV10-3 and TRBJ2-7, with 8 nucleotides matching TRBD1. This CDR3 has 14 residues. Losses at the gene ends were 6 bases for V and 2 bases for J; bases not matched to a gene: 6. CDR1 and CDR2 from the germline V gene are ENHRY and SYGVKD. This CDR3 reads CAISRSGGPYEQYF. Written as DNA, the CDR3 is TGTGCCATCAGCCGCTCAGGGGGCCCCTACGAGCAGTACTTC.